This TCR beta chain was recorded in a study of T cell responses to AZD1222 COVID-19 vaccine. Using immunoSEQ multiplex PCR, the repertoire was profiled, and TCRdb retains in-frame clones only, with some absent. The top ten clones hold around 1.3% of a sample with about 150,000 clones, around 92% of them seen once. This clone was detected once. CDR1 and CDR2 from the germline V gene are MDHEN and SYDVKM. There are 12 residues in the CDR3. The V gene lost 4 bases and the J gene lost 5 bases, with 6 bases spanning the gap. The input for sequencing was peripheral blood, taken on day 0 of AZD1222 vaccination. This chain links TRBV28 with TRBJ2-1, with unresolved D. The TCR comes from an adult in good health. DNA of the CDR3: TGTGCCAGCAGTTCCTTTGACAATGAGCAGTTCTTC. This translates into CASSSFDNEQFF.